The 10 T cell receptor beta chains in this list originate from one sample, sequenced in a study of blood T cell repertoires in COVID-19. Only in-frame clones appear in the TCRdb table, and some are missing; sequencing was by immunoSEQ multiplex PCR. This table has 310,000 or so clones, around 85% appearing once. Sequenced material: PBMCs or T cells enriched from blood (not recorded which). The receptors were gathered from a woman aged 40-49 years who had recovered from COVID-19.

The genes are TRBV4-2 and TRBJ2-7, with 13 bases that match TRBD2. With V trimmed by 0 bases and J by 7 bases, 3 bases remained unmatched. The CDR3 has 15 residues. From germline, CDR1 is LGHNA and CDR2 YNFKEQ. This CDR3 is CASSQDPGLAGEQYF. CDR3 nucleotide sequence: TGTGCCAGCAGCCAAGATCCGGGACTAGCGGGGGAGCAGTACTTC.

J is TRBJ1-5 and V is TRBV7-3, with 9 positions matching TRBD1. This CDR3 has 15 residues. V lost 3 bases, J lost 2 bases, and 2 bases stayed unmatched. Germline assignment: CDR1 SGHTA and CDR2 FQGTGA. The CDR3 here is CASSLTGGGNQPQHF. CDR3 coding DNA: TGTGCCAGCAGCTTGACAGGGGGGGGCAATCAGCCCCAGCATTTT.

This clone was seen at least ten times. The CDR3 DNA sequence: TGTGCCAGCAGGGATCAGGGCGTCTACGAGCAGTACTTC. It is translated as CASRDQGVYEQYF. J is TRBJ2-7 and V is TRBV6-5; D perhaps matches TRBD1 (5 bases). CDR1 and CDR2 (germline): MNHEY, SVGAGI. Deletions cut 6 bases from V and 3 bases from J, with 12 bases between. CDR3 size: 13 residues.

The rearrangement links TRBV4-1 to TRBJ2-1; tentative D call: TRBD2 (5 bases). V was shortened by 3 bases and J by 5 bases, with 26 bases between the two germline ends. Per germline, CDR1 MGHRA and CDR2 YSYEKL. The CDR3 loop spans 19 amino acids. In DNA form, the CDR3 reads TGCGCCAGCAGCCAGGCCCATCTCAGGCGGAGGCAACCACACAATGAGCAGTTCTTC. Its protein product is CASSQAHLRRRQPHNEQFF.

The CDR3 is CASSSSGTGYEKLFF. Here the CDR3 DNA reads TGTGCCAGCAGCTCCTCCGGGACAGGGTATGAAAAACTGTTTTTT. This chain uses TRBV7-2 with TRBJ1-4, with TRBD1 matching 9 bases. The CDR3 length is 15 residues. CDR1 and CDR2 from the germline V gene are SGHTA and FQGNSA. V gave up 4 bases and J gave up 6 bases; unmatched junction bases: 6.

The CDR3 bases are TGTGCCAGCAATCGTGGGGGGACCGGGGAGCTGTTTTTT. Protein sequence: CASNRGGTGELFF. V and J are TRBV28 and TRBJ2-2; weak D call: TRBD2 (6 bases). V was clipped by 7 bases and J by 5 bases, with 11 bases between them. The CDR3 is made up of 13 amino acids. Germline V CDR1 and CDR2: MDHEN, SYDVKM.

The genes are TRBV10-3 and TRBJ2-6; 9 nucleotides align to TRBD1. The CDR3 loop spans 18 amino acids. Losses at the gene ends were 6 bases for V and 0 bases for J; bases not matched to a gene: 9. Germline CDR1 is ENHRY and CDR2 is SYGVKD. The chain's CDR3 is CAISNPGQGSSGANVLTF. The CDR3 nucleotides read TGTGCCATCAGCAATCCGGGACAGGGTTCCTCTGGGGCCAACGTCCTGACTTTC.

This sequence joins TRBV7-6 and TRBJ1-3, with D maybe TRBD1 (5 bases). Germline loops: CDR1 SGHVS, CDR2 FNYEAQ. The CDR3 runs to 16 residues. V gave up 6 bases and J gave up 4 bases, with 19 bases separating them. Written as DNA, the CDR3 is TGTGCCAGCAGTTTCAGCGGGGGGTCGAGGGGAAACACCATATATTTT. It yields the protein CASSFSGGSRGNTIYF. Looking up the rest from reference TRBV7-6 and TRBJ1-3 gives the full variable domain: GAGVSQSPRYKVTKRGQDVALRCDPISGHVSLYWYRQALGQGPEFLTYFNYEAQQDKSGLPNDRFSAERPEGSISTLTIQRTEQRDSAMYRCASSFSGGSRGNTIYFGEGSWLTVV.

For the CDR3, the DNA is TGTGCCAGCAGTTTAGCGGGAGGGCAAGAGACCCAGTACTTC. Translation gives CASSLAGGQETQYF. The chain has TRBV6-5 and TRBJ2-5; TRBD2 aligns across 11 bases. This CDR3 comprises 14 residues. V dropped 4 bases and J dropped 2; count of bases not matched to a gene: 0. The germline V gene encodes CDR1 MNHEY and CDR2 SVGAGI.

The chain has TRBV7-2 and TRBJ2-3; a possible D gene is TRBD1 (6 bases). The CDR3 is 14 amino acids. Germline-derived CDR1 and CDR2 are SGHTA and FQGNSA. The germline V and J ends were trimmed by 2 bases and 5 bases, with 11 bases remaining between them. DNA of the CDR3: TGTGCCAGCAGCTTAATCCCAGGGGTAGATACGCAGTATTTT. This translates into CASSLIPGVDTQYF.